This is a list of T cell receptor beta chains from one sample in a study of T cell responses to AZD1222 COVID-19 vaccine. Sequencing was performed with immunoSEQ multiplex PCR; in TCRdb, only in-frame clones are kept and a portion is missing. The sample has fewer than 200,000 clones; roughly 89% are singletons. The sample here was peripheral blood, taken on day 0 of AZD1222 vaccination. The receptors come from an adult in good health. Both conserved end residues are part of each CDR3. Each record gives: J gene, clone size, V gene, D gene, CDR3 DNA, CDR3 protein. D genes are given only for firm matches. Clone size is stated in some rows and not others, as once, few, many or a class when expanded.

>TRBJ1-2|once|TRBV19|TRBD1
TGTGCCAGTAGCGGACAGGGGACGGATGGCTACACCTTC
CASSGQGTDGYTF
>TRBJ1-1|-|TRBV9|-
TGTGCCAGCAGCGTAGGGGGGGCGAACACTGAAGCTTTCTTT
CASSVGGANTEAFF
>TRBJ1-2|-|TRBV24-1|-
TGTGCCACCAGTGATCCCCTCTTGATCTACACCTTC
CATSDPLLIYTF
>TRBJ1-5|-|TRBV19|-
TGTGCCAGTAGTATAGGGAAAGGGGCTAAAAGCAATCAGCCCCAGCATTTT
CASSIGKGAKSNQPQHF
>TRBJ1-2|-|TRBV14|-
TGTGCCAGCAGCCAAGTGCGAGTATCTGGCTACACCTTC
CASSQVRVSGYTF
>TRBJ2-3|-|TRBV29-1|-
TGCAGCGTGCAGGACGCCACAGATACGCAGTATTTT
CSVQDATDTQYF
>TRBJ1-2|-|TRBV6-5|-
TGTGCCAGCAGGGACAGTCTCTATGGCTACACCTTC
CASRDSLYGYTF
>TRBJ2-2|-|TRBV30|-
TGTGCCTGGAGTCCGGGCCTGCTTTCGAACACCGGGGAGCTGTTTTTT
CAWSPGLLSNTGELFF
>TRBJ1-1|once|TRBV6-5|-
TGTGCCACTAGCGAGTCCGCACGGACTGAAGCTTTCTTT
CATSESARTEAFF
>TRBJ1-1|-|TRBV3-1/TRBV3-2|-
TGTGCCAGCGGCGACGGGATCAGCACTGAAGCTTTCTTT
CASGDGISTEAFF
>TRBJ2-3|-|TRBV18|TRBD2
TGTGCCAGCTCCTCCTCGGGACTAGCGGGAAGCACAGATACGCAGTATTTT
CASSSSGLAGSTDTQYF
>TRBJ1-4|-|TRBV30|-
TGTGCCTGGAGGCCGAATTCGGGAAGGGCTAATGAAAAACTGTTTTTT
CAWRPNSGRANEKLFF
>TRBJ1-5|-|TRBV6-1|-
TGTGCCAGCAGTGAATCGCGATTCAATCAGCCCCAGCATTTT
CASSESRFNQPQHF
>TRBJ1-4|-|TRBV9|-
TGTGCCAGCAGCGTATCCGGGGGGGCTAATGAAAAACTGTTTTTT
CASSVSGGANEKLFF
>TRBJ2-7|-|TRBV7-6|TRBD2
TGTGCCAGCAGCTCCGTAGCGGGAGTCCTCTACGAGCAGTACTTC
CASSSVAGVLYEQYF
>TRBJ2-7|-|TRBV3-1/TRBV3-2|-
TGTGCCAGCAGCCCAACCCACTCGACCGAGCAGTACTTC
CASSPTHSTEQYF
>TRBJ2-7|-|TRBV19|-
TGTGCCAGTTCCCCGTCAGAGGTCCCCTACGAGCAGTACTTC
CASSPSEVPYEQYF
>TRBJ1-5|-|TRBV30|-
TGTGCCTGGAGCCTACACAAGGGAGGGACTCAGCCCCAGCATTTT
CAWSLHKGGTQPQHF
>TRBJ1-6|-|TRBV27|-
TGTGCCAGCAGTTCCATATTGGATTCACCCCTCCACTTT
CASSSILDSPLHF
>TRBJ2-7|-|TRBV5-1|TRBD2
TGCGCCAGCTCACTCGGTGGGACTAGCAGTTACGAGCAGTACTTC
CASSLGGTSSYEQYF
>TRBJ1-2|-|TRBV5-4|TRBD1
TGTGCCAGCAGCTTGGACAGGGGGTTCTATGGCTACACCTTC
CASSLDRGFYGYTF
>TRBJ2-1|-|TRBV28|TRBD2
TGTGCCAGCAGTGCGAGCGGGATGGCGGCCTACAATGAGCAGTTCTTC
CASSASGMAAYNEQFF
>TRBJ2-5|-|TRBV9|TRBD2
TGTGCCAGCAGCGTAGAGGTCCTAGCGGGATTAGAGACCCAGTACTTC
CASSVEVLAGLETQYF
>TRBJ2-3|-|TRBV11-2|-
TGTGCCAGCAGCTTATACCCAGCATCTAGGACAGATACGCAGTATTTT
CASSLYPASRTDTQYF
>TRBJ1-2|few|TRBV6-2/TRBV6-3|-
TGTGCCAGCAGTTCCCAGAACTATGGCTACACCTTC
CASSSQNYGYTF
>TRBJ1-2|-|TRBV7-8|TRBD1
TGTGCCAGCGGACAGGAGCCTAACTATGGCTACACCTTC
CASGQEPNYGYTF
>TRBJ2-3|-|TRBV2|TRBD1
TGTGCCAGTCAATTAGAGTCAGGGGGCCGGACAGATACGCAGTATTTT
CASQLESGGRTDTQYF
>TRBJ2-5|-|TRBV11-2|-
TGTGCCAGCAGCTTAGGGCTCAACCAAGAGACCCAGTACTTC
CASSLGLNQETQYF
>TRBJ2-1|-|TRBV20-1|-
TGCAGTGCTAGTCCCCCGACAGGAGTCTACAATGAGCAGTTCTTC
CSASPPTGVYNEQFF
>TRBJ2-5|-|TRBV25-1|TRBD1
TGTGCCAGCAGTAACAGGGGGTCGTATGAGACCCAGTACTTC
CASSNRGSYETQYF
>TRBJ1-2|-|TRBV5-1|TRBD1
TGCGCCAGCAGCCCAGGGACAGCTAACTATGGCTACACCTTC
CASSPGTANYGYTF
>TRBJ2-1|-|TRBV4-3|TRBD2
TGCGCCAGCAGCCAGGAACTAGCGGGAGGCGGTGAGCAGTTCTTC
CASSQELAGGGEQFF
>TRBJ2-4|once|TRBV6-6|TRBD2
TGTGCCAGCAGTCGCCTGACTAGCGGGGTTGGGGCCAAAAACATTCAGTACTTC
CASSRLTSGVGAKNIQYF
>TRBJ2-1|-|TRBV6-2/TRBV6-3|TRBD2
TGTGCCAGCAGTGGAGGGACTAGCGTGGAGCAGTTCTTC
CASSGGTSVEQFF
>TRBJ2-4|once|TRBV6-1|-
TGTGCCAGCAGTGATATACAGGGTCTAGCCAAAAACATTCAGTACTTC
CASSDIQGLAKNIQYF
>TRBJ1-6|-|TRBV28|-
TGTGCCAGCAGTTTAGTTCAGGGTATCGGATCACCCCTCCACTTT
CASSLVQGIGSPLHF
>TRBJ1-1|-|TRBV6-5|-
TGTGCCAGCGGACGGGGGAACACTGAAGCTTTCTTT
CASGRGNTEAFF
>TRBJ2-1|many|TRBV7-9|TRBD2
TGTGCCAGCAGCTTAGGCCTAGCGGGAGCCTCAAATGAGCAGTTCTTC
CASSLGLAGASNEQFF
>TRBJ1-2|-|TRBV15|-
TGTGCCACCAGCAGAGTTCGGGGGCCCAACTATGGCTACACCTTC
CATSRVRGPNYGYTF
>TRBJ2-5|-|TRBV12-3/TRBV12-4|-
TGTGCCAGCAGTTTTGCAGGGGCAGAGACCCAGTACTTC
CASSFAGAETQYF
>TRBJ2-1|-|TRBV3-1/TRBV3-2|TRBD2
TGTGCCAGCAGCCTATGGGTAGCGGGAGGGCCGGCCTACAATGAGCAGTTCTTC
CASSLWVAGGPAYNEQFF
>TRBJ2-5|once|TRBV10-3|-
TGTGCCACCAGGTCGGAACAAGAGACCCAGTACTTC
CATRSEQETQYF
>TRBJ1-1|-|TRBV4-2|TRBD1
TGTGCCAGCAGCCAAGAGGGGACAGGGAACACTGAAGCTTTCTTT
CASSQEGTGNTEAFF
>TRBJ2-1|-|TRBV19|-
TGTGCCAGTAGTCCGGGGCGGCAGGGGTGGAATGAGCAGTTCTTC
CASSPGRQGWNEQFF
>TRBJ1-3|-|TRBV15|TRBD1
TGTGCCACCAGCAGATACGGGACAGCCGCTGGAAACACCATATATTTT
CATSRYGTAAGNTIYF
>TRBJ1-5|-|TRBV6-5|-
TGTGCCAGCAGTCCCCGGGGGTTTGGCAATCAGCCCCAGCATTTT
CASSPRGFGNQPQHF
>TRBJ1-4|-|TRBV27|TRBD1
TGTGCCAGCAGCCGTACAGGGGGCAATGAAAAACTGTTTTTT
CASSRTGGNEKLFF
>TRBJ1-6|-|TRBV30|-
TGTGCCTGGAGTAGGGTGGGTAATTCACCCCTCCACTTT
CAWSRVGNSPLHF
>TRBJ2-1|-|TRBV3-1/TRBV3-2|-
TGTGCCAGCAGCCAAATGGGTGGAGGTAAGGGGAATGAGCAGTTCTTC
CASSQMGGGKGNEQFF
>TRBJ2-3|-|TRBV9|-
TGTGCCAGCAGCGTAGCCGTATCCCGCACAGATACGCAGTATTTT
CASSVAVSRTDTQYF
>TRBJ1-2|few|TRBV6-5|-
TGTGCCAGCAGTTACTCGACTACATATGGCTACACCTTC
CASSYSTTYGYTF
>TRBJ1-2|-|TRBV6-5|-
TGTGCCAGCAGCCCGGGACGGGGACTAACTTCCTACACCTTC
CASSPGRGLTSYTF
>TRBJ2-3|once|TRBV5-1|TRBD2
TGCGCCAGCAGCTTGGGGGGTGGAGCGGGAGCAACAGATACGCAGTATTTT
CASSLGGGAGATDTQYF
>TRBJ1-1|-|TRBV15|TRBD1
TGTGCCACCAGCAGAGGGGGGACAGGCGGCTTGGAAGCTTTCTTT
CATSRGGTGGLEAFF
>TRBJ2-6|-|TRBV5-5|-
TGTGCCAGCAGCTTGGATACGGGGTCTAGAGGGGCCAACGTCCTGACTTTC
CASSLDTGSRGANVLTF
>TRBJ1-6|-|TRBV28|TRBD1
TGTGCCAGTCGACAGGGTGGGGATTCACCCCTCCACTTT
CASRQGGDSPLHF
>TRBJ2-1|-|TRBV28|-
TGTGCCAGCAGTGAAACAGTGAGCTCCTACAATGAGCAGTTCTTC
CASSETVSSYNEQFF
>TRBJ1-1|-|TRBV10-2|-
TGCGCCAGCAGAACAGTCATGAACACTGAAGCTTTCTTT
CASRTVMNTEAFF
>TRBJ2-3|-|TRBV29-1|-
TGCAGCGTCCCCAAAGGGGACACAGATACGCAGTATTTT
CSVPKGDTDTQYF
>TRBJ2-7|-|TRBV6-2/TRBV6-3|-
TGTGCCAGCAGCTCGTTCCTCGGGGAGCAGTACTTC
CASSSFLGEQYF